This T cell receptor beta chain was found in a study of CD8+ T cells in alopecia areata. Background on the study: Oral tofacitinib, 5 to 10 mg twice daily, was given in an open-label trial.

The germline CDR1 and CDR2 sequences are GTSNPN and SVGIG (reference sequence). This CDR3 comprises 13 residues. Trimming removed 2 bases at V and 1 base at J, with 7 bases between. Findings and caveats of the study: Scalp clonality and expanded CD8+ clones among the top 100 were significantly decreased by tofacitinib. Many expanded lesional clones persisted in scalp and blood during tofacitinib treatment.

Treatment in this sample: oral pan-JAK inhibitor, 5-10 mg twice daily. In regard to this clone: The antigen is undetermined.

Following RNA extraction, reverse transcription yielded cDNA that acted as the sequencing template. Generated by immunoSEQ multiplex PCR, the TCRdb table keeps only in-frame clones and is missing some. Here the sample spans 170,000 or so clones, roughly 62% being singletons. The V gene is TRBV30, the J gene TRBJ2-3, with no clear D. The sequenced sample was CD8+ T cells sorted from blood, obtained at week 24, from a patient treated with tofacitinib. The origin of this receptor is a human donor with alopecia areata. The CDR3 spells CAWSTVRTDTQYF. The CDR3 DNA reads TGTGCCTGGAGTACAGTTCGCACAGATACGCAGTATTTT.